Presented here are 5 T cell receptor beta chains from one specimen sequenced in a study of cytomegalovirus exposure and HLA in healthy donors (TCRdb year 2017). Receptor libraries were prepared by the immunoSEQ multiplex PCR assay. A mixture of 60 forward primers for TCR Vbeta segments and 13 reverse primers for TCR Jbeta segments was used in the multiplex PCR. TCRdb obtained this table from immuneACCESS and retained in-frame rearrangements with V and J assigned. These tables miss some clones; where compared with another copy, unresolved V genes account for less than half of the shortfall, and the remainder is unexplained. Per the sample table, the count is 180,000 or so clones. Together, the top ten hold roughly 0.7% of the sample. The sample comprised PBMCs. The receptors originated from a boy between 5 and 17 years old in good health and CMV-seronegative.

This sequence joins TRBV7-3 and TRBJ2-3; a weak D match, TRBD1 (5 bases). The germline V gene encodes CDR1 SGHTA and CDR2 FQGTGA. Trimming removed 3 bases at V and 9 bases at J, with 16 bases between. The CDR3 sequence is 14 residues long. CDR3 in amino acids: CASSFTSGQRTQYF. DNA of the CDR3: TGTGCCAGCAGCTTTACTTCCGGACAACGAACGCAGTATTTT.

The chain couples TRBV19 to TRBJ2-1; the match to TRBD2 covers 11 bases. V gave up 6 bases and J gave up 0 bases; unmatched junction bases: 7. The CDR3 is 17 amino acids. The germline V gene has CDR1 LNHDA and CDR2 SQIVND (reference sequence). CDR3 nucleotide sequence: TGTGCCAGTAGACTGTTAGCGGGGGGGTCCTCCTACAATGAGCAGTTCTTC. Amino acid sequence: CASRLLAGGSSYNEQFF.

Worth noting for this clone: At one end, the junction sequence differs from germline, possibly due to a read error. The J gene is TRBJ1-5, the V gene TRBV4-2; maybe TRBD1 (5 bases). The germline V gene has CDR1 LGHNA and CDR2 YNFKEQ. CDR3 size: 14 residues. The CDR3 loop is CAGSQTPGLGPQHF. The DNA of the CDR3 is TGTGCCGGCAGCCAAACCCCAGGGTTGGGGCCCCAGCATTTT.

This chain connects TRBV6-5 to TRBJ1-6, with 8 nucleotides matching TRBD1. The junction had 6 bases not matched to a gene; V was cut back by 6 bases and J by 8 bases. CDR1 and CDR2 (germline): MNHEY, SVGAGI. The CDR3 has 14 residues. The chain's CDR3 is CASSPGGGHSPLHF. CDR3 bases: TGTGCCAGCAGCCCAGGGGGCGGGCATTCACCCCTCCACTTT.

This chain links TRBV11-2 with TRBJ1-2; D might be TRBD1 (5 bases). This CDR3 has 13 residues. The V and J ends lost 6 bases and 7 bases respectively, with 15 bases between them. CDR1 is SGHAT, CDR2 FQNNGV, per germline. The CDR3 is CASRLLGAPGYTF. The CDR3 bases are TGTGCCAGCAGGCTTCTAGGGGCGCCTGGCTACACCTTC.